This T cell receptor beta chain was obtained from a study of T cell responses to AZD1222 COVID-19 vaccine. General study results and limits: The study sampled repertoires only after the peak T cell response. Across the whole spike, CD4 TCRs peaked at regions 160-218 and 743-854. Seropositive AZD1222 recipients at baseline numbered only five to seven. The reported proportion of spike-specific TCRs targeting unmutated variant regions was nearly half.

Assay: immunoSEQ multiplex PCR; the TCRdb copy retains only in-frame clones and omits some. This table has 100,000 to 150,000 clones, 70% to 90% appearing once. The trim removed 5 bases at V and 6 bases at J, leaving 3 bases unmatched. Germline V gives CDR1 SEHNR, CDR2 FQNEAQ (reference sequence). CDR3 length equals 13 residues. Worth noting for this clone: Antigen unknown.

Sequences were derived from peripheral blood, sampled on day 0 of AZD1222 vaccination. V usage is TRBV7-9 and J usage is TRBJ2-2, with 7 nucleotides matching TRBD1. The sequence was collected from an adult in good health. The CDR3 region has the DNA TGTGCCAGCAGCCTCACAGGGGCCGGGGAGCTGTTTTTT. This sequence encodes CASSLTGAGELFF.